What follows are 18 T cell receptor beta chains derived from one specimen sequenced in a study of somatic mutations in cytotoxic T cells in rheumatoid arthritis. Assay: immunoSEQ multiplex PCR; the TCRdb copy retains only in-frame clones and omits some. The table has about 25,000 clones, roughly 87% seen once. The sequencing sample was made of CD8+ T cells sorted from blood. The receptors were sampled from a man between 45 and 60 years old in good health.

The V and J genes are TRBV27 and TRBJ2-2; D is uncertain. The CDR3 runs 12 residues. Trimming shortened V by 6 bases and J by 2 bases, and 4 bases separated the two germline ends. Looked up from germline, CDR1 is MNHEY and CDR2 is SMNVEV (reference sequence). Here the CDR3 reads CASRSNTGELFF. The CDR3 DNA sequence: TGTGCCAGCAGATCAAACACCGGGGAGCTGTTTTTT.

CDR3 region: CASSQESKNTEAFF. The CDR3 bases are TGCGCCAGCAGCCAAGAATCGAAGAACACTGAAGCTTTCTTT. The V gene is TRBV4-1, the J gene TRBJ1-1, with D unclear. From germline, CDR1 is MGHRA and CDR2 YSYEKL. The CDR3 contains 14 residues. V was clipped by 0 bases and J by 1 base, with 6 bases between them.

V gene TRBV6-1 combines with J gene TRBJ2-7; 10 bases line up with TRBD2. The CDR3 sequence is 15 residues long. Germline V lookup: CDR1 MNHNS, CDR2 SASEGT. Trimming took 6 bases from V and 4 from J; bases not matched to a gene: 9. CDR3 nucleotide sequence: TGTGCCAGCAGAAACGCTCCTAGCGGGAGTTACGAGCAGTACTTC. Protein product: CASRNAPSGSYEQYF.

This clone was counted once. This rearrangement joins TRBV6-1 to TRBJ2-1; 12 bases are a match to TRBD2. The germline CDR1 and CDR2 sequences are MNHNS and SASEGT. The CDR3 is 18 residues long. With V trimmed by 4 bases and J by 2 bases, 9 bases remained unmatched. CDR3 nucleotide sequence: TGTGCCAGCAGTGCTCGTCTAGCGGGAGGGCCCCCCTACAATGAGCAGTTCTTC. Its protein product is CASSARLAGGPPYNEQFF.

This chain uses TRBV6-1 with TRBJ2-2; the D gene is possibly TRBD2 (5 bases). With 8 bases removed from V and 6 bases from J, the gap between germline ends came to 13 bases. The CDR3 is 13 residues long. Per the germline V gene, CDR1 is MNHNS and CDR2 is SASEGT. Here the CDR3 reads CASAGRGPGELFF. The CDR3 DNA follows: TGTGCCAGCGCCGGACGCGGGCCCGGGGAGCTGTTTTTT.

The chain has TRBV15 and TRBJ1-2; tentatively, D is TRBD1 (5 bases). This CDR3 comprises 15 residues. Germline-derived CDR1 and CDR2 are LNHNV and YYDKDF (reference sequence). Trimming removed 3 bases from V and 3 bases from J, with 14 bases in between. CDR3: CATSSSGIKHYGYTF. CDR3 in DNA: TGTGCCACCAGCAGTTCAGGGATCAAGCACTATGGCTACACCTTC.

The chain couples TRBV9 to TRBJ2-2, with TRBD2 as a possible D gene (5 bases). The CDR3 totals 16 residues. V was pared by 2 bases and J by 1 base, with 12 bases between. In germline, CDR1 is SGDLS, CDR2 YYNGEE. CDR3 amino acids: CASSVSPSGNTGELFF. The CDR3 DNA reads TGTGCCAGCAGCGTGTCCCCGAGCGGGAACACCGGGGAGCTGTTTTTT. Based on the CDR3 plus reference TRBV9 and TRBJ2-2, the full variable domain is DSGVTQTPKHLITATGQRVTLRCSPRSGDLSVYWYQQSLDQGLQFLIQYYNGEERAKGNILERFSAQQFPDLHSELNLSSLELGDSALYFCASSVSPSGNTGELFFGEGSRLTVL.

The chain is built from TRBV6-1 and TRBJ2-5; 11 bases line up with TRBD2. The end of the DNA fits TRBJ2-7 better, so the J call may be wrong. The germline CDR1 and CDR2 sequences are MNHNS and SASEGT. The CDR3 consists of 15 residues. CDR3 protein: CASKVGLAETYEQYF. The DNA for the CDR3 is TGTGCCAGCAAGGTGGGACTAGCGGAAACCTACGAGCAGTACTTC.

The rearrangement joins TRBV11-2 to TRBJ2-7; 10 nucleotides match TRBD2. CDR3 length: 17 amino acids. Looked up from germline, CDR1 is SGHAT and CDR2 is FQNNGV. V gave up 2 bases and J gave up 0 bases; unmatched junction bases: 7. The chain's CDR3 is CASSLNLGTSASYEQYF. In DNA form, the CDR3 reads TGTGCCAGCAGCTTAAATCTTGGGACTAGCGCCTCCTACGAGCAGTACTTC.

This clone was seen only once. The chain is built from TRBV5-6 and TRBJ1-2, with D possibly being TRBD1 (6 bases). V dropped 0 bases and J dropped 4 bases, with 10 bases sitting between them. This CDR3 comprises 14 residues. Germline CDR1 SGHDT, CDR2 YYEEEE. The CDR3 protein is CASSLVGGGYGYTF. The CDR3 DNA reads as TGTGCCAGCAGCTTGGTTGGGGGCGGCTATGGCTACACCTTC. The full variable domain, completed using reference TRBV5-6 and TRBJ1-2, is DAGVTQSPTHLIKTRGQQVTLRCSPKSGHDTVSWYQQALGQGPQFIFQYYEEEERQRGNFPDRFSGHQFPNYSSELNVNALLLGDSALYLCASSLVGGGYGYTFGSGTRLTVV.

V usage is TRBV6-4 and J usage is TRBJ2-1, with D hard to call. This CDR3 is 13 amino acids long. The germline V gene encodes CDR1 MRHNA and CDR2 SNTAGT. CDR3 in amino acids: CASSTRANNEQFF. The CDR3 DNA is TGTGCGAGTAGTACTCGTGCCAACAATGAGCAGTTCTTC.

The CDR3 sequence: CASSEFQGAREKLFF. CDR3 nucleotides: TGTGCCAGCAGTGAATTTCAGGGGGCCCGTGAAAAACTGTTTTTT. The V and J genes are TRBV25-1 and TRBJ1-4, with 8 positions matching TRBD1. Germline V gives CDR1 MGHDK, CDR2 SYGVNS. The CDR3 runs to 15 residues. After removal of 1 base from V and 7 bases from J, the junction contained 5 bases not matched to a gene.

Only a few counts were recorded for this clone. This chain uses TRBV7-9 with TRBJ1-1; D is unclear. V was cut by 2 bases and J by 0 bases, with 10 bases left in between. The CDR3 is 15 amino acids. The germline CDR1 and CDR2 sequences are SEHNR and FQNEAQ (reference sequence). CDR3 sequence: CASSLLPVMNTEAFF. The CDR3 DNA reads TGTGCCAGCAGCTTATTGCCGGTCATGAACACTGAAGCTTTCTTT. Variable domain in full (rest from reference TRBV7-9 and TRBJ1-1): DTGVSQNPRHKITKRGQNVTFRCDPISEHNRLYWYRQTLGQGPEFLTYFQNEAQLEKSRLLSDRFSAERPKGSFSTLEIQRTEQGDSAMYLCASSLLPVMNTEAFFGQGTRLTVV.

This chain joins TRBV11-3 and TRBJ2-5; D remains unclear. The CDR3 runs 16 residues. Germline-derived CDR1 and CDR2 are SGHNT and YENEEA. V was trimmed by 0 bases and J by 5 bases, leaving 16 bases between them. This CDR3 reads CASSLDGQIIRETQYF. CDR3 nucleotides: TGTGCCAGCAGCTTAGATGGGCAGATCATCCGCGAGACCCAGTACTTC.

DNA of the CDR3: TGTGCCAGCAGCTTAGGGAGGTCCACCGGGGAGCTGTTTTTT. Translation: CASSLGRSTGELFF. The rearrangement joins TRBV13 to TRBJ2-2; D is uncertain. The V gene lost 0 bases and the J gene lost 4 bases, with 6 bases spanning the gap. This CDR3 spans 14 amino acids. CDR1 is PRHDT, CDR2 FYEKMQ, per germline (reference sequence). The full variable domain, with the rest looked up from reference TRBV13 and TRBJ2-2, is AAGVIQSPRHLIKEKRETATLKCYPIPRHDTVYWYQQGPGQDPQFLISFYEKMQSDKGSIPDRFSAQQFSDYHSELNMSSLELGDSALYFCASSLGRSTGELFFGEGSRLTVL.

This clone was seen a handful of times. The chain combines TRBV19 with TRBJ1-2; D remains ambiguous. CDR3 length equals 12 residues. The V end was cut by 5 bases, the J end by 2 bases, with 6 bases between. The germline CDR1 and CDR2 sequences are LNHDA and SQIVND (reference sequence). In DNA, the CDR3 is TGTGCCAGTAGTCTGGGGAACTATGGCTACACCTTC. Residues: CASSLGNYGYTF. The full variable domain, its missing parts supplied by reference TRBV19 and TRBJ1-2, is DGGITQSPKYLFRKEGQNVTLSCEQNLNHDAMYWYRQDPGQGLRLIYYSQIVNDFQKGDIAEGYSVSREKKESFPLTVTSAQKNPTAFYLCASSLGNYGYTFGSGTRLTVV.

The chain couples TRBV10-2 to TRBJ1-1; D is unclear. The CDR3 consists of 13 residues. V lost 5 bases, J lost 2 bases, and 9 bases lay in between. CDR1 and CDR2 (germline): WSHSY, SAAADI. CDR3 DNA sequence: TGCGCCAGCAGTCCGGAGGTTAACACTGAAGCTTTCTTT. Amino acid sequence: CASSPEVNTEAFF.

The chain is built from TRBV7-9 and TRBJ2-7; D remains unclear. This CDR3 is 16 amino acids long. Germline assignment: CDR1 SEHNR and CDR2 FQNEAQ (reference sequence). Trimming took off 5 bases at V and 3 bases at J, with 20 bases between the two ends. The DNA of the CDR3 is TGTGCCAGCAGCACACCTAGAGGCCCCTCGGGCTACGAGCAGTACTTC. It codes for CASSTPRGPSGYEQYF.